The clone carrying this T cell receptor beta chain was detected many times. The antigen is undetermined. CDR3-region Arm-PCR and iRepertoire HTBI primers produced the TCR beta libraries. Original handling: Detected in the samples were roughly 60 TRBV and 15 or so TRBJ segments. TCRdb fed the multiplex PCR reads into MiXCR, producing one record per CDR3 protein. The authors' filters were not applied to this entry. The table includes more than 450,000 distinct CDR3 sequences, about 12% detected once. This entry belongs to a study of regulatory T cells in long-lasting Graves disease. The time point denotes: newly diagnosed GD, antithyroid drugs for less than 3 months. The TCR library used RNA extracted from PBMCs. J was trimmed by 6 bases and V by 4 bases; bases with no gene match: 15. Germline V gives CDR1 MGHDK, CDR2 SYGVNS. The CDR3 has 18 amino acids. Regarding the study as a whole: Since the sample size was small, accuracy may have been reduced. Persistent patients had a count of shared public clonotypes (more than 2,500) that exceeded that of new patients (roughly 1,000). Newly diagnosed Graves' patients had higher TCR diversity than persistent ones.

The same data also contributed to another study, on T cells in Graves' hyperthyroidism and ophthalmopathy.

The material was peripheral blood mononuclear cells (PBMCs), obtained at new diagnosis, from a patient treated with antithyroid drugs. This clonotype originated in a woman in her 30s with Graves disease. J is TRBJ1-4 and V is TRBV25-1; 9 bases agree with TRBD1. The CDR3 loop is CASSAPVRKDRGHEKLFF. The CDR3 DNA follows: TGTGCCAGCAGTGCCCCCGTTAGGAAGGACAGGGGACATGAAAAACTGTTTTTT.